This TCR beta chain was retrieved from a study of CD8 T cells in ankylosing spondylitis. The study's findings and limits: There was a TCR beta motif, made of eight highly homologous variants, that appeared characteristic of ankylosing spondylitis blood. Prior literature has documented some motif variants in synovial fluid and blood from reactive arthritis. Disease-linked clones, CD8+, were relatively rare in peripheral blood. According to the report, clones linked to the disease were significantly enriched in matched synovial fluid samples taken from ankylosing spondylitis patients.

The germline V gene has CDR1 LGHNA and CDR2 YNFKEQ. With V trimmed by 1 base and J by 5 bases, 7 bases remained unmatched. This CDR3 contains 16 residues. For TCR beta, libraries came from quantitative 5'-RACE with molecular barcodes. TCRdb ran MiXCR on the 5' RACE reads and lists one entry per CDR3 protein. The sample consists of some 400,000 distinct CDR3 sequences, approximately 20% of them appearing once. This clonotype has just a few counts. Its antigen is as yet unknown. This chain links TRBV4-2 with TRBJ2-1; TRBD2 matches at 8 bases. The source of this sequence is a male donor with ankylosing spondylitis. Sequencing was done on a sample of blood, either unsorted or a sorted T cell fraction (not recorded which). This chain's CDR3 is CASSQAVAGLNNEQFF. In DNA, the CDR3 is TGTGCCAGCAGCCAAGCGGTAGCGGGATTAAACAATGAGCAGTTCTTC.